The subject of this entry is one TCR beta chain. What it binds is unknown. Incorporated into the TCR beta cDNA libraries were unique molecular identifiers, which served to reduce PCR and sequencing biases. The yield from roughly 1 to 10 million T cells was roughly 500,000 cDNA molecules in total. One entry per CDR3 protein, called by TCRdb with MiXCR from the PCR reads. The repertoire holds a few hundred thousand distinct CDR3 sequences, with around 36% as singletons. The data were taken from a study of post-analysis software for immune sequencing data. Study-wide background: The disease courses covered relapsing-remitting, secondary progressive and progressive-relapsing multiple sclerosis. Regarding the study as a whole: About five TRBV segments (TRBV5-6, TRBV5-1 and TRBV20-1 among them) occurred more frequently in patients than in controls.

This CDR3 spans 15 amino acids. With 3 bases removed from V and 2 bases from J, the gap between germline ends came to 14 bases. CDR1 PRHDT and CDR2 FYEKMQ come from the germline V gene (reference sequence). The clonotype was recovered from a girl aged 2 to 17 with multiple sclerosis. Material for sequencing was blood. The chain recombines TRBV13 with TRBJ2-7; D may correspond to TRBD1 or TRBD2 (5 bases each). CDR3 residues: CASSLGPGLPYEQYF. CDR3 DNA sequence: TGTGCCAGCAGCTTGGGTCCGGGGCTTCCCTACGAGCAGTACTTC.